This T cell receptor (beta chain) was identified during a study of cytomegalovirus exposure and HLA in healthy donors. Researchers ran the PCR with 60 Vbeta and 13 Jbeta primers. Method: immunoSEQ multiplex PCR; TCRdb's copy keeps in-frame clones and lacks some. The sample includes around 120,000 clones, approximately 80% of them seen just once. The germline V gene has CDR1 SGHKS and CDR2 YYEKEE (reference sequence). The CDR3 runs to 15 residues. Trimming cost V 2 bases and J 6 bases; bases outside gene matches: 10. The sequenced sample was PBMCs. This chain links TRBV5-5 with TRBJ2-7; 8 positions agree with TRBD2. This TCR derives from a man aged 30 to 45 in good health and CMV-seropositive. The CDR3 nucleotides are TGTGCCAGCAGCTTCTCCGGGACTAGATCAACCGAGCAGTACTTC. This codes for CASSFSGTRSTEQYF. The entire variable domain, with the rest obtained from reference TRBV5-5 and TRBJ2-7, is as follows: DAGVTQSPTHLIKTRGQQVTLRCSPISGHKSVSWYQQVLGQGPQFIFQYYEKEERGRGNFPDRFSARQFPNYSSELNVNALLLGDSALYLCASSFSGTRSTEQYFGPGTRLTVT.